The 25 T cell receptor beta chains given below trace back to one sample, sequenced in a study of post-analysis software for immune sequencing data (dated by TCRdb to between 2015 and 2016). The investigation overall reported the following: Patients showed significantly higher frequencies than controls for several TRBV segments, among them TRBV5-6, TRBV5-1 and TRBV20-1.

The library was built by means of PCR. The instrument was an Illumina HiSeq 2500. To reduce PCR and sequencing biases, unique molecular identifiers were built into the TCR beta cDNA libraries. TCRdb trimmed the raw reads at Q25, called clones with MiXCR and kept productive beta chains. For every CDR3 protein sequence, its rows merge into one entry that carries the most common genes and DNA. This sample lists some 260,000 distinct CDR3 sequences; 36% were detected once. Jointly, the top ten make up approximately 4.6% of the sample. For these receptors, no antigen is known. Sequencing used blood. The origin of the receptors is a girl aged 5 to 17 with multiple sclerosis.

The chain has TRBV4-1 and TRBJ2-1; 12 bases are shared with TRBD1. Germline V gene data show CDR1 as MGHRA and CDR2 as YSYEKL. With V trimmed by 0 bases and J by 7 bases, 4 bases remained unmatched. This CDR3 is 16 amino acids long. Written as DNA, the CDR3 is TGCGCCAGCAGCCAAGATTGGGACAGGGGGCTTAATGAGCAGTTCTTC. Amino acids: CASSQDWDRGLNEQFF.

In its sample, this clonotype was seen many times. The gene calls are TRBV10-3 and TRBJ1-5; D gene unclear. CDR1 and CDR2 from the germline V gene are ENHRY and SYGVKD. This CDR3 contains 12 residues. The germline V and J ends were trimmed by 3 bases and 8 bases, with 8 bases remaining between them. CDR3 nucleotide sequence: TGTGCCATCAGTGACCTCGCCGAGCCCCAGCATTTT. Translation: CAISDLAEPQHF.

This clonotype was seen repeatedly, ten times or more. One base away lies a much larger clone, so this may be a sequencing read error. J is TRBJ2-5 and V is TRBV24-1; a weak D match, TRBD1 (6 bases). The CDR3 runs 15 residues. Germline V CDR1 and CDR2: KGHDR, SFDVKD. V was trimmed by 3 bases and J by 11 bases, leaving 21 bases between them. CDR3 sequence: CATSDRPQGLNEQYF. DNA of the CDR3: TGTGCCACCAGTGATCGCCCCCAGGGGCTCAATGAGCAGTACTTC.

This clonotype has a count of ten or more. This rearrangement joins TRBV7-9 to TRBJ1-5; D is undetermined. The CDR3 has 15 residues. Trimming left V 6 bases short and J 0 bases short, with 12 bases between. CDR1 SEHNR and CDR2 FQNEAQ come from the germline V gene (reference sequence). CDR3 sequence (DNA): TGTGCCAGCAGATTGGGCGGGGATAGCAATCAGCCCCAGCATTTT. As protein: CASRLGGDSNQPQHF.

The CDR3 sequence: CASSSPLGGTNSPLHF. CDR3 sequence (DNA): TGTGCCAGCAGTTCCCCATTAGGGGGTACGAATTCACCCCTCCACTTT. This sequence joins TRBV28 and TRBJ1-6; D perhaps matches TRBD1 (6 bases). The germline gives CDR1 MDHEN, CDR2 SYDVKM. Trimming shortened V by 4 bases and J by 7 bases, and 17 bases separated the two germline ends. The CDR3 length is 16 residues.

Points on this clonotype: Relative to the germline gene, one junction end is altered; a read error may explain this. V and J are TRBV15 and TRBJ1-4; no clear D. The length of the CDR3 is 13 residues. Germline CDR1 and CDR2: LNHNV and YYDKDF (reference sequence). The CDR3 nucleotides are TGTGCCACCAGCCGACGGATGAATGAAAAACGGTTTTTT. Amino acids: CATSRRMNEKRFF.

This clonotype came up many times. The junction and the germline gene differ at one end; a read error may be behind it. The chain has TRBV20-1 and TRBJ2-5, with a possible D match to TRBD2 (6 bases). Looked up from germline, CDR1 is DFQATT and CDR2 is SNEGSKA (reference sequence). This CDR3 spans 13 amino acids. The CDR3 region has the DNA TGCAGTGCTGGAGAGTGGGGAGGAGAGACCCAGTACTTC. It specifies CSAGEWGGETQYF.

This chain uses TRBV7-2 with TRBJ1-5; D remains ambiguous. CDR3 size: 13 residues. V was cut by 1 base and J by 6 bases, with 7 bases left in between. Germline CDR1 reads SGHTA; CDR2 reads FQGNSA. This CDR3 is CASSLDSGQPQHF. CDR3 sequence (DNA): TGTGCCAGCAGCTTAGACAGCGGTCAGCCCCAGCATTTT.

This chain links TRBV7-9 with TRBJ2-1; no firm D call. The CDR3 has 13 residues. The V end lost 6 bases, the J end lost 9 bases, and 15 bases lay between the germline ends. Germline lookup yields CDR1 SEHNR and CDR2 FQNEAQ (reference sequence). The CDR3 DNA is TGTGCCAGCAGTCCAACCCCACGGCGTGAGCAGTTCTTC. Translated: CASSPTPRREQFF.

There are many counts of this clonotype. The V and J genes are TRBV5-1 and TRBJ2-3; TRBD2 aligns across 10 bases. The V gene's germline CDR1 is SGHRS and CDR2 YFSETQ. The CDR3 sequence is 14 residues long. V shed 2 bases and J 5 bases; nucleotides not matched to a gene: 2. The CDR3 loop is CASSFRLAGDTQYF. The CDR3 DNA sequence: TGCGCCAGCAGCTTCCGACTAGCGGGAGATACGCAGTATTTT.

This clonotype was seen at least ten times. The V call is TRBV4-1, the J call TRBJ1-2, with D perhaps TRBD1 (5 bases). The CDR3 is made up of 18 amino acids. V lost 4 bases, J lost 0 bases, and 21 bases lay in between. CDR1 is MGHRA, CDR2 YSYEKL, per germline. The CDR3 sequence: CASSPEGPRNPANYGYTF. The CDR3 bases are TGCGCCAGCAGCCCCGAGGGACCCCGAAACCCAGCTAACTATGGCTACACCTTC.

This clonotype was picked up a small number of times. The rearrangement joins TRBV20-1 to TRBJ2-2; the D is unclear. The CDR3 spans 15 residues. Germline CDR1 reads DFQATT; CDR2 reads SNEGSKA (reference sequence). V dropped 5 bases and J dropped 1 base, with 14 bases sitting between them. Here the CDR3 reads CSAGAQVQNTGELFF. The CDR3 DNA reads as TGCAGTGCTGGAGCCCAAGTTCAGAACACCGGGGAGCTGTTTTTT.

This clonotype was seen repeatedly, ten times or more. This chain links TRBV5-1 with TRBJ2-5; D may correspond to TRBD1 or TRBD2 (6 bases each). The CDR3 is 14 residues long. Germline V gene lookup returns CDR1 SGHRS and CDR2 YFSETQ. V gave up 3 bases and J gave up 2 bases, with 11 bases separating them. For the CDR3, the DNA is TGCGCCAGCAGCTCGGGGGCTGGTCAAGAGACCCAGTACTTC. Residues: CASSSGAGQETQYF.

On this clonotype: The conserved phenylalanine or tryptophan is not found at the CDR3 terminus, so this likely reflects a read error. No DNA is shown, since the ends of the CDR3 on it are uncertain; the CDR3 is the one TCRdb lists. The V and J genes are TRBV5-1 and TRBJ2-3; TRBD2 is taken as the D call from the table, unchecked against the DNA. Germline V gene lookup returns CDR1 SGHRS and CDR2 YFSETQ. The CDR3 is 17 residues long, counting both termini. The CDR3 sequence is CASSLARLADSTDTQDL.

The chain couples TRBV6-1 to TRBJ2-5; weak D call: TRBD2 (6 bases). Trimming took off 0 bases at V and 11 bases at J, with 16 bases between the two ends. Germline-derived CDR1 and CDR2 are MNHNS and SASEGT. The length of the CDR3 is 14 residues. Here the CDR3 DNA reads TGTGCCAGCAGTGAAGCGGAGATGGGGGGTGAGCAGTACTTC. This codes for CASSEAEMGGEQYF.

As concerns this clonotype: Being one base from a much bigger clone, this may be a read error. V is TRBV6-5 and J is TRBJ2-7, with D perhaps assigned TRBD1 or TRBD2 (5 bases each). The ends were cut back, 6 bases at V and 7 bases at J, with 16 bases in the middle. CDR1 is MNHEY, CDR2 SVGAGI, per germline. The CDR3 consists of 13 residues. CDR3 in DNA: TGTGCCAGCAGACTCCGGGGCGGCGATGAGCAGTACTTC. It codes for CASRLRGGDEQYF.

A single count supports this clonotype. The V gene is TRBV20-1, the J gene TRBJ2-1, with 9 bases fitting TRBD2. Germline-derived CDR1 and CDR2 are DFQATT and SNEGSKA (reference sequence). Trimming took 6 bases from V and 0 from J; bases not matched to a gene: 18. The CDR3 sequence is 19 residues long. The CDR3 bases are TGCAGTGCAGACGGATTAGCGGGAGCCATCCCCCGCTCCTACAATGAGCAGTTCTTC. Translated: CSADGLAGAIPRSYNEQFF.

The rearrangement joins TRBV6-6 to TRBJ2-1, with 7 positions matching TRBD1. V gave up 6 bases and J gave up 4 bases; unmatched junction bases: 6. The germline CDR1 and CDR2 sequences are MNHNY and SVGAGI (reference sequence). The CDR3 covers 14 residues. CDR3 DNA: TGTGCCAGCAGGCCACCGGGACAGTACAATGAGCAGTTCTTC. Translation gives CASRPPGQYNEQFF.

In this sample, this clonotype turned up a few times. The V and J genes are TRBV7-3 and TRBJ2-7; D gene uncertain. The J call could be wrong; TRBJ2-5 is a better fit for the DNA end. Germline CDR1 is SGHTA and CDR2 is FQGTGA. CDR3 length: 15 amino acids. The CDR3 DNA reads TGTGCCAGCAGCTTAACGTATAGGGCCGGGGAGACCCAGTACTTC. This gives the protein CASSLTYRAGETQYF.

As for this clonotype: A much larger clonotype is one base distant, so this may be a read error. The chain links TRBV5-6 to TRBJ2-7; D uncertain. Trimming took 3 bases from V and 6 from J, leaving 16 bases between them. Looked up from germline, CDR1 is SGHDT and CDR2 is YYEEEE. This CDR3 is 14 amino acids long. CDR3 loop: CASSSTEGLPEQYF. CDR3 DNA: TGTGCCAGCAGCTCCACGGAAGGTTTACCCGAGCAGTACTTC. Using reference TRBV5-6 and TRBJ2-7 for the parts outside the CDR3, the full variable domain is DAGVTQSPTHLIKTRGQQVTLRCSPKSGHDTVSWYQQALGQGPQFIFQYYEEEERQRGNFPDRFSGHQFPNYSSELNVNALLLGDSALYLCASSSTEGLPEQYFGPGTRLTVT.

Many counts were recorded for this clonotype. The CDR3 DNA reads as TGCGCCAGCAGCTTGTTTGGGGGACAGGGGGTCGGCACTGAAGCTTTCTTT. It specifies CASSLFGGQGVGTEAFF. J is TRBJ1-1 and V is TRBV5-1; TRBD1 matches at 11 bases. Germline assignment: CDR1 SGHRS and CDR2 YFSETQ. Trimming took 1 base from V and 4 from J; bases not matched to a gene: 9. CDR3 length: 17 residues.

The chain joins TRBV7-9 to TRBJ2-3; TRBD2 is a possible D gene (5 bases). The CDR3 is made up of 15 amino acids. Germline loops: CDR1 SEHNR, CDR2 FQNEAQ (reference sequence). The CDR3 coding sequence is TGTGTCGGCAGCTTAAGGGTGGAGGGCACAGATACGCAGTATTTT. Protein product: CVGSLRVEGTDTQYF.

This clonotype was seen at least ten times. The rearrangement links TRBV28 to TRBJ2-1, with 10 bases lining up with TRBD2. V lost 5 bases to trimming and J lost 3 bases; unmatched junction nucleotides: 4. CDR1 MDHEN and CDR2 SYDVKM come from the germline V gene. This CDR3 region has 15 residues. This CDR3 is CASSAGLASYNEQFF. DNA for the CDR3: TGTGCCAGCAGTGCGGGACTAGCGAGCTACAATGAGCAGTTCTTC. Combining the CDR3 with reference TRBV28 and TRBJ2-1 gives the whole variable domain DVKVTQSSRYLVKRTGEKVFLECVQDMDHENMFWYRQDPGLGLRLIYFSYDVKMKEKGDIPEGYSVSREKKERFSLILESASTNQTSMYLCASSAGLASYNEQFFGPGTRLTVL.

To note about this clonotype: A much larger clone sits a single nucleotide away, making a read error possible. The chain couples TRBV4-1 to TRBJ1-1; no clear D gene. This CDR3 is built from 15 residues. V lost 0 bases, J lost 5 bases, and 13 bases lay in between. CDR1 MGHRA and CDR2 YSYEKL come from the germline V gene. CDR3 residues: CASSQEGGTRTEAFF. Written as DNA, the CDR3 is TGCGCCAGCAGCCAAGAGGGCGGCACGCGGACTGAAGCTTTCTTT.

A few counts support this clonotype. The junction and the germline gene differ at one end; a read error may be behind it. This chain joins TRBV18 and TRBJ1-5; the D is unclear. Germline CDR1 and CDR2: KGHSH and LQKENI. The CDR3 is made up of 15 amino acids. CDR3 in DNA: TGTGCCAGCTCACCGAGGCGCGCCGCCAATCGGCCCCAGCATTTT. Translated: CASSPRRAANRPQHF.